This paragraph covers one TCR beta chain sequence. Its antigen is not identified. Per germline, CDR1 LNHNV and CDR2 YYDKDF (reference sequence). V was pared by 5 bases and J by 5 bases, with 15 bases between. The length of the CDR3 is 15 residues. The data originate from a study of CD8+CD57+ T cells in acquired aplastic anemia. Study as a whole: An average of roughly 3.2 ug of DNA was obtained from sorted CD4+ and CD8+ cells.

Notes on the study in general: Patient and control CD8+ Simpson's diversity was not significantly different. Overlapping CD8+ CDR3 repertoires of patients and controls contained around 30 shared sequences.

The use of genomic DNA as template underpinned the TCR beta VDJ and CDR3 profiling. One entry per CDR3 protein results from TCRdb running MiXCR on the reads. The sample carries about 98,000 distinct CDR3 sequences, around 68% recorded once. Patients selected for sequencing had displayed CD8+CD57+ cell expansion by flow cytometry. At the time of blood sampling, patients had not yet received any therapy. The TCR originated in a human donor with aplastic anemia. The specimen sequenced was sorted CD4+, CD8+, or CD8+CD57+ T cells (not recorded which) from PBMCs. The J gene is TRBJ2-2, the V gene TRBV15; D uncertain. This CDR3 is CATSQRARSTGELFF. CDR3 nucleotides: TGTGCCACCAGCCAAAGGGCCCGATCGACCGGGGAGCTGTTTTTT.